Listed below are T cell receptor beta chains from one sample, sequenced in a study of CD8 T cells in ankylosing spondylitis. TCRdb re-called the 5' RACE reads with MiXCR, one entry per CDR3 protein. The sample lists more than 95,000 distinct CDR3 sequences; roughly 8.7% were seen once. What was sequenced was blood, either unsorted or a sorted T cell fraction (not recorded which). The receptors derive from a male donor with ankylosing spondylitis or in good health (not recorded which). Each CDR3 is given with its conserved first and last residue. A D gene is named only where the DNA matches it firmly. Some rows mark clone size as missing; the rest say once, few, many or name a class of expanded clone.

v_call: TRBV5-1; clone_size: many; d_call: .; j_call: TRBJ2-7; cdr3_nt: TGCGCCAGCAGCTTGGCACTCTATTCTATCTACGAGCAGTACTTC; cdr3_aa: CASSLALYSIYEQYF
v_call: TRBV12-5; clone_size: .; d_call: .; j_call: TRBJ2-3; cdr3_nt: TGTGCTAGTGGTATTCTCAGGGAGATGCACGGCACAGATACGCAGTATTTT; cdr3_aa: CASGILREMHGTDTQYF
v_call: TRBV5-1; clone_size: many; d_call: .; j_call: TRBJ2-7; cdr3_nt: TGCGCCAGCAGCTTGGCTCTAGGAAGCTCCTACGAGCAGTACTTC; cdr3_aa: CASSLALGSSYEQYF
v_call: TRBV29-1; clone_size: many; d_call: TRBD2; j_call: TRBJ2-7; cdr3_nt: TGCAGCGTTGACAGGGAGGGCTCCTACGAGCAGTACTTC; cdr3_aa: CSVDREGSYEQYF
v_call: TRBV10-3; clone_size: .; d_call: .; j_call: TRBJ2-1; cdr3_nt: TGTGCCATCAGCTTCGGGGGGGACAGCTACAATGAGCAGTTCTTC; cdr3_aa: CAISFGGDSYNEQFF
v_call: TRBV12-3/TRBV12-4; clone_size: .; d_call: TRBD1; j_call: TRBJ1-1; cdr3_nt: TGTGTCAGCAGACGTACGGGACAGGGCAGTGAAGCTTTCTTT; cdr3_aa: CVSRRTGQGSEAFF
v_call: TRBV12-3/TRBV12-4; clone_size: many; d_call: .; j_call: TRBJ1-5; cdr3_nt: TGTGCCAGCAGCCAAGGGGGGGCGGTTCAGCCCCAGCATTTT; cdr3_aa: CASSQGGAVQPQHF
v_call: TRBV7-7; clone_size: many; d_call: .; j_call: TRBJ2-3; cdr3_nt: TGTGCTAGCAGCCAAGGGACATCTAACACAGATACGCAGTATTTT; cdr3_aa: CASSQGTSNTDTQYF
v_call: TRBV29-1; clone_size: many; d_call: .; j_call: TRBJ2-5; cdr3_nt: TGCAGCGGTAGCGCCACTAAAGAGACCCAGTACTTC; cdr3_aa: CSGSATKETQYF
v_call: TRBV6-1; clone_size: many; d_call: TRBD1; j_call: TRBJ1-5; cdr3_nt: TGTGCCAGCAGTAGACAGGGCGATCAGCCCCAGCATTTT; cdr3_aa: CASSRQGDQPQHF
v_call: TRBV19; clone_size: many; d_call: .; j_call: TRBJ2-1; cdr3_nt: TGTGCCAGTAATTACAGGGTTTCCTACAATGAGCAGTTCTTC; cdr3_aa: CASNYRVSYNEQFF
v_call: TRBV5-1; clone_size: many; d_call: .; j_call: TRBJ2-1; cdr3_nt: TGCGCCAGCAGCTTACCGGGGGGCTGGGAGCAGTTCTTC; cdr3_aa: CASSLPGGWEQFF
v_call: TRBV7-9; clone_size: many; d_call: .; j_call: TRBJ2-1; cdr3_nt: TGTGCCAGCAGCTTCAGGTGGAATGAGCAGTTCTTC; cdr3_aa: CASSFRWNEQFF
v_call: TRBV27; clone_size: many; d_call: TRBD1; j_call: TRBJ2-2; cdr3_nt: TGTGCCAGCAGTGGGACAGCGAACACCGGGGAGCTGTTTTTT; cdr3_aa: CASSGTANTGELFF
v_call: TRBV4-2; clone_size: .; d_call: .; j_call: TRBJ2-1; cdr3_nt: TGTGCCAGCAGCCAAGATGGGGACGGGGCCTACAATGAGCAGTTCTTC; cdr3_aa: CASSQDGDGAYNEQFF
v_call: TRBV5-1; clone_size: few; d_call: TRBD2; j_call: TRBJ2-5; cdr3_nt: TGCGCCAGCAAAAGGGCGGGAGTGGAGGGAGAGACCCAGTACTTC; cdr3_aa: CASKRAGVEGETQYF
v_call: TRBV7-9; clone_size: many; d_call: .; j_call: TRBJ1-1; cdr3_nt: TGTGCCAGCAGCCCTTGGACGGAGAACACTGAAGCTTTCTTT; cdr3_aa: CASSPWTENTEAFF
v_call: TRBV7-9; clone_size: many; d_call: .; j_call: TRBJ2-7; cdr3_nt: TGTGCCAGCAGCTTAGCAAGCGGAGGGACTCGCTACGAGCAGTACTTC; cdr3_aa: CASSLASGGTRYEQYF
v_call: TRBV6-5; clone_size: many; d_call: .; j_call: TRBJ1-1; cdr3_nt: TGTGCCAGCAGTTACTCGCCAGGGAAGGAGACTGAAGCTTTCTTT; cdr3_aa: CASSYSPGKETEAFF
v_call: TRBV3-1; clone_size: many; d_call: TRBD2; j_call: TRBJ2-7; cdr3_nt: TGTGCCAGCAGCTACTTAGCGGGAGGCGCCTACGAGCAGTACTTC; cdr3_aa: CASSYLAGGAYEQYF
v_call: TRBV7-6; clone_size: .; d_call: .; j_call: TRBJ2-1; cdr3_nt: TGTGCCAGCAGCCCTTCGGACGGTATTGTCAATGAGCAGTTCTTC; cdr3_aa: CASSPSDGIVNEQFF
v_call: TRBV12-3/TRBV12-4; clone_size: many; d_call: .; j_call: TRBJ2-2; cdr3_nt: TGTGCCAGCGGCCCGCGGGGCGGGGAGCTGTTTTTT; cdr3_aa: CASGPRGGELFF
v_call: TRBV5-1; clone_size: many; d_call: TRBD2; j_call: TRBJ2-1; cdr3_nt: TGCGCCAGCAGCCAACCCCGGGCTAGCGGGGTGAATGAGCAGTTCTTC; cdr3_aa: CASSQPRASGVNEQFF
v_call: TRBV5-1; clone_size: many; d_call: TRBD1; j_call: TRBJ1-3; cdr3_nt: TGCGCCAGCAGCGACGGGACAGTTGGAAACACCATATATTTT; cdr3_aa: CASSDGTVGNTIYF
v_call: TRBV11-2; clone_size: few; d_call: .; j_call: TRBJ2-2; cdr3_nt: TGTGCCAGCAGCGAAATAATAGGGGACACCGGGGAGCTGTTTTTT; cdr3_aa: CASSEIIGDTGELFF
v_call: TRBV20-1; clone_size: few; d_call: TRBD1; j_call: TRBJ2-1; cdr3_nt: TGCAGTGCTAACCGGGACAGCCCCTTAGGGGAGCAGTTCTTC; cdr3_aa: CSANRDSPLGEQFF
v_call: TRBV6-2/TRBV6-3; clone_size: many; d_call: .; j_call: TRBJ1-1; cdr3_nt: TGTGCCAGCAGTTACTCGATTTGGGAGAACACTGAAGCTTTCTTT; cdr3_aa: CASSYSIWENTEAFF
v_call: TRBV7-6; clone_size: few; d_call: .; j_call: TRBJ2-1; cdr3_nt: TGTGCCAGCAGCCCAAAGGAGGGGTTCTACAATGAGCAGTTCTTC; cdr3_aa: CASSPKEGFYNEQFF
v_call: TRBV10-3; clone_size: many; d_call: .; j_call: TRBJ2-3; cdr3_nt: TGTGCCATCAGTGAGATAGGGGAGCGAAGGGGAACAGATACGCAGTATTTT; cdr3_aa: CAISEIGERRGTDTQYF
v_call: TRBV5-1; clone_size: many; d_call: TRBD2; j_call: TRBJ2-7; cdr3_nt: TGCGCCAGCAGCTTCACCGGGACTAGTTTTGACGAGCAGTACTTC; cdr3_aa: CASSFTGTSFDEQYF
v_call: TRBV20-1; clone_size: many; d_call: TRBD2; j_call: TRBJ2-1; cdr3_nt: TGCAGTGCACCACTAGCGGGAAGGTACAATGAGCAGTTCTTC; cdr3_aa: CSAPLAGRYNEQFF
v_call: TRBV20-1; clone_size: many; d_call: .; j_call: TRBJ2-1; cdr3_nt: TGCAGTGTTAGTGGAGCTGGCAATGAGCAGTTCTTC; cdr3_aa: CSVSGAGNEQFF
v_call: TRBV3-1; clone_size: .; d_call: .; j_call: TRBJ2-1; cdr3_nt: TGTGCCTCCACCAAGGAACCCGTCGGGGCCTTTTACAATGAGCAGTTCTTC; cdr3_aa: CASTKEPVGAFYNEQFF
v_call: TRBV6-6; clone_size: many; d_call: TRBD1; j_call: TRBJ1-1; cdr3_nt: TGTGCCAGCAGCAGACAGGGGGAGGTGGTGGCTTTCTTT; cdr3_aa: CASSRQGEVVAFF
v_call: TRBV7-9; clone_size: many; d_call: .; j_call: TRBJ1-1; cdr3_nt: TGTGCCAGCAGCTTAGCCCGGGGTCCAACTGAAGCTTTCTTT; cdr3_aa: CASSLARGPTEAFF
v_call: TRBV25-1; clone_size: many; d_call: TRBD1; j_call: TRBJ2-5; cdr3_nt: TGTGCCAGCAGTGCGACAGGGGGAGCCCTCCAAGAGACCCAGTACTTC; cdr3_aa: CASSATGGALQETQYF
v_call: TRBV6-2/TRBV6-3; clone_size: many; d_call: .; j_call: TRBJ1-5; cdr3_nt: TGTGCCAGCAGGCCCCGGGCCGGAGAGCCCCAGCATTTT; cdr3_aa: CASRPRAGEPQHF
v_call: TRBV7-2; clone_size: many; d_call: TRBD1; j_call: TRBJ2-7; cdr3_nt: TGTGCCAGCAGCTTAGCGGGGACAGGCGGTTTCGAGCAGTACTTC; cdr3_aa: CASSLAGTGGFEQYF
v_call: TRBV3-1; clone_size: many; d_call: .; j_call: TRBJ2-7; cdr3_nt: TGTGCCAGCAGCCAAGCGTTCAACGAGCAGTACTTC; cdr3_aa: CASSQAFNEQYF
v_call: TRBV27; clone_size: many; d_call: .; j_call: TRBJ2-7; cdr3_nt: TGTGCCAGCAGTACTCGACAGGAGTTGTACGAGCAGTACTTC; cdr3_aa: CASSTRQELYEQYF
v_call: TRBV7-9; clone_size: many; d_call: .; j_call: TRBJ1-2; cdr3_nt: TGTGCCAGCATGCGGGCAGGGGAAGTCTATGGCTACACCTTC; cdr3_aa: CASMRAGEVYGYTF
v_call: TRBV13; clone_size: many; d_call: .; j_call: TRBJ1-6; cdr3_nt: TGTGCCAGCAGCTCGGGACGGCCTAATTCACCCCTCCACTTT; cdr3_aa: CASSSGRPNSPLHF
v_call: TRBV29-1; clone_size: .; d_call: TRBD1; j_call: TRBJ2-2; cdr3_nt: TGCAGCGTGGGACAGATAACGAACACCGGGGAGCTGTTTTTT; cdr3_aa: CSVGQITNTGELFF
v_call: TRBV7-8; clone_size: many; d_call: .; j_call: TRBJ2-7; cdr3_nt: TGTGCCAGCAGCCCAAAGGAGGATCACAGCGAGCAGTACTTC; cdr3_aa: CASSPKEDHSEQYF
v_call: TRBV20-1; clone_size: many; d_call: .; j_call: TRBJ2-2; cdr3_nt: TGCAGTGCTACTCTAAACACCGGGGAGCTGTTTTTT; cdr3_aa: CSATLNTGELFF
v_call: TRBV21-1; clone_size: many; d_call: .; j_call: TRBJ2-7; cdr3_nt: TGTGCCAGCAGCAAAGTGGGCCACGAGCAGTACTTC; cdr3_aa: CASSKVGHEQYF
v_call: TRBV7-2; clone_size: .; d_call: .; j_call: TRBJ2-1; cdr3_nt: TGTGCCAGCAGCTTACGCCGGCTCAGTTACAATGAGCAGTTCTTC; cdr3_aa: CASSLRRLSYNEQFF
v_call: TRBV25-1; clone_size: .; d_call: TRBD1; j_call: TRBJ1-1; cdr3_nt: TGTGCCATTAATCGGGGGACAGGGAGGAACACTGAAGCTTTCTTT; cdr3_aa: CAINRGTGRNTEAFF
v_call: TRBV5-1; clone_size: .; d_call: .; j_call: TRBJ2-1; cdr3_nt: TGCGCCAGCAGCTTGGATCTAGATTTGGATGAGCAGTTCTTC; cdr3_aa: CASSLDLDLDEQFF